This T cell receptor beta chain was documented in a study of cytomegalovirus exposure and HLA in healthy donors. Study results and caveats: In a later analysis, TCR beta V- and J-gene trimming was associated with a missense DCLRE1C variant. Later analysis reportedly placed an Asian-associated ancestry cluster below the roughly 690-donor mean in N-insertions.

The CDR3 has 16 residues. Deletions cut 4 bases from V and 8 bases from J, with 20 bases between. CDR1 is MDHEN, CDR2 SYDVKM, per germline. Comments on this clone: Its matching antigen is unknown.

Primers included in the PCR were 60 Vbeta and 13 Jbeta primers. Measured with immunoSEQ multiplex PCR; TCRdb has only the in-frame clones, and not every one. Among more than 90,000 clones, around 73% were seen once, and the ten largest hold roughly 3%. This clonotype was obtained from a woman between 40 and 50 years old in good health and CMV-seronegative. V gene TRBV28 combines with J gene TRBJ1-4; D is unresolved. The specimen was PBMCs. CDR3 loop: CASSSNRRETHEKLFF. The DNA for the CDR3 is TGTGCCAGCAGTTCCAATCGGAGAGAGACCCACGAAAAACTGTTTTTT.